The 17 T cell receptor beta chains presented below share a single source sample, sequenced in a study of T cell responses to AZD1222 COVID-19 vaccine. Data came from immunoSEQ multiplex PCR; TCRdb stores just in-frame clones and leaves some out. The data hold 90,000 to 120,000 clones, with about 93% observed a single time. This material consisted of peripheral blood, taken 28 days after the second AZD1222 dose. The receptors derive from an adult who received the AZD1222 COVID-19 vaccine.

The J gene is TRBJ1-4, the V gene TRBV21-1; TRBD1 was called by the table and not checked on the DNA. TRBV21-1 is a recognized pseudogene. There are 16 residues in the CDR3. The CDR3 here is CASSKVVPATNEKLFF. The CDR3 DNA reads TGTGCCAGCAGCAAAGTCGTTCCAGCAACTAATGAAAAACTGTTTTTT.

CDR3 nucleotide sequence: TGTGCCAGCAGCTCGGGGGGGCGCTACAATGAGCAGTTCTTC. Its translation is CASSSGGRYNEQFF. This sequence joins TRBV6-4 and TRBJ2-1, with 8 nucleotides matching TRBD2. CDR3 length: 14 amino acids. The ends lost 6 bases at V and 3 bases at J; junction bases unmatched: 4. Looked up from germline, CDR1 is MRHNA and CDR2 is SNTAGT.

The chain couples TRBV4-1 to TRBJ1-1; D call uncertain. V was trimmed by 1 base and J by 2 bases, leaving 11 bases between them. The germline gives CDR1 MGHRA, CDR2 YSYEKL. CDR3 length: 15 amino acids. The chain's CDR3 is CASSQGLHGNTEAFF. The CDR3 DNA sequence: TGCGCCAGCAGCCAAGGGCTCCACGGAAACACTGAAGCTTTCTTT.

This clone was found once. The rearrangement uses TRBV4-3 and TRBJ1-2; D gene uncertain. Germline V lookup: CDR1 LGHNA, CDR2 YSLEER. This CDR3 comprises 14 residues. The V end lost 0 bases, the J end lost 2 bases, and 7 bases lay between the germline ends. The CDR3 sequence: CASSQDHANYGYTF. The DNA of the CDR3 is TGCGCCAGCAGCCAAGATCATGCGAACTATGGCTACACCTTC.

This clone showed up just a few times. This chain uses TRBV11-2 with TRBJ2-1, with no clear D. CDR1 is SGHAT, CDR2 FQNNGV, per germline. The CDR3 loop spans 12 amino acids. V was shortened by 1 base and J by 10 bases, with 8 bases between the two germline ends. The DNA of the CDR3 is TGTGCCAGCAGCTTAGTTCAACTCGAGCAGTTCTTC. This codes for CASSLVQLEQFF.

V usage is TRBV6-5 and J usage is TRBJ1-4, with D uncertain. V was trimmed by 7 bases and J by 4 bases, leaving 7 bases between them. The CDR3 sequence is 12 residues long. CDR1 is MNHEY and CDR2 is SVGAGI in the germline V gene. CDR3 sequence (DNA): TGTGCCAGCACCCAGGATAATGAAAAACTGTTTTTT. It encodes CASTQDNEKLFF.

The V call is TRBV6-5, the J call TRBJ1-2, with 7 bases that match TRBD1. V trimming: 4 bases; J trimming: 1 base; junction bases outside the gene matches: 3. This CDR3 contains 14 residues. The germline CDR1 and CDR2 sequences are MNHEY and SVGAGI. CDR3 in amino acids: CASSSGTVNYGYTF. The CDR3 nucleotides are TGTGCCAGCAGTTCAGGGACAGTTAACTATGGCTACACCTTC.

J is TRBJ1-6 and V is TRBV7-9, with D unclear. This CDR3 has 15 amino acids. Per the germline V gene, CDR1 is SEHNR and CDR2 is FQNEAQ (reference sequence). With 2 bases removed from V and 0 bases from J, the gap between germline ends came to 5 bases. The CDR3 DNA reads TGTGCCAGCAGCTTACACAGCTCCTATAATTCACCCCTCCACTTT. It codes for CASSLHSSYNSPLHF.

This clone was counted a single time. The V call is TRBV2, the J call TRBJ2-7; tentative D call: TRBD1 (5 bases). CDR1 is SNHLY and CDR2 is FYNNEI in the germline V gene. This CDR3 comprises 14 residues. Trimming took 4 bases from V and 0 from J, leaving 10 bases between them. The CDR3 loop is CASSGQGSSYEQYF. CDR3 DNA sequence: TGTGCCAGCAGTGGTCAGGGAAGCTCCTACGAGCAGTACTTC. The variable domain in full, completed from reference TRBV2 and TRBJ2-7, reads EPEVTQTPSHQVTQMGQEVILRCVPISNHLYFYWYRQILGQKVEFLVSFYNNEISEKSEIFDDQFSVERPDGSNFTLKIRSTKLEDSAMYFCASSGQGSSYEQYFGPGTRLTVT.

The chain recombines TRBV29-1 with TRBJ2-2; 9 bases map to TRBD2. Germline V CDR1 and CDR2: SQVTM, ANQGSEA. V gave up 4 bases and J gave up 6 bases; unmatched junction bases: 6. The CDR3 loop spans 14 amino acids. CDR3 in DNA: TGCAGCGTTGTGCGGCGGGAGGGTCCCGGGGAGCTGTTTTTT. It translates to CSVVRREGPGELFF.

This sequence joins TRBV13 and TRBJ1-1; no reliable D call. Trimming pared 3 bases from V and 5 bases from J, leaving 13 bases between. CDR3 length equals 14 residues. Germline CDR1 is PRHDT and CDR2 is FYEKMQ (reference sequence). The CDR3 region has the DNA TGTGCCAGCAGCTTTTTGGGTGCGGATACTGAAGCTTTCTTT. Its protein product is CASSFLGADTEAFF.

Only one count was recorded for this clone. The J gene is TRBJ1-2, the V gene TRBV7-2; a possible D gene is TRBD1 (6 bases). The germline V and J ends were trimmed by 2 bases and 6 bases, with 13 bases remaining between them. From germline, CDR1 is SGHTA and CDR2 FQGNSA. The CDR3 covers 14 residues. The CDR3 DNA is TGTGCCAGCAGCTTAACGGCTGGGGGCGATGGCTACACCTTC. This codes for CASSLTAGGDGYTF.

J is TRBJ2-7 and V is TRBV11-2, with TRBD1 matching over 11 bases. V dropped 5 bases and J dropped 1; count of bases not matched to a gene: 4. Germline lookup yields CDR1 SGHAT and CDR2 FQNNGV. The CDR3 loop spans 15 amino acids. The CDR3 DNA reads TGTGCCAGCAGCCCCGGACAGGGGGCTTCCTACGAGCAGTACTTC. Protein sequence: CASSPGQGASYEQYF.

The table lists this clone with a count of one. The V and J genes are TRBV28 and TRBJ2-1, with D perhaps given as TRBD1 or TRBD2 (6 bases each). In germline, CDR1 is MDHEN, CDR2 SYDVKM. The CDR3 covers 15 residues. The V end was cut by 6 bases, the J end by 6 bases, with 18 bases between. The CDR3 sequence: CASRVGGGGFNEQFF. The CDR3 coding sequence is TGTGCCAGCAGGGTCGGAGGGGGAGGATTCAATGAGCAGTTCTTC.

This chain joins TRBV28 and TRBJ1-2, with D possibly being TRBD1 (6 bases). Germline CDR1 reads MDHEN; CDR2 reads SYDVKM. This CDR3 contains 15 residues. V was clipped by 5 bases and J by 2 bases, with 15 bases between them. CDR3 residues: CASSGRTVVNYGYTF. The CDR3 DNA reads as TGTGCCAGCAGTGGTCGGACAGTAGTAAACTATGGCTACACCTTC.

The V and J genes are TRBV6-5 and TRBJ2-2; D call uncertain. This CDR3 is 14 amino acids long. Germline-derived CDR1 and CDR2 are MNHEY and SVGAGI. The germline V and J ends were trimmed by 4 bases and 5 bases, with 11 bases remaining between them. In DNA form, the CDR3 reads TGTGCCAGCAGTTTCCCGTCCTTAACCGGGGAGCTGTTTTTT. Amino acid sequence: CASSFPSLTGELFF.

The count of this clone is one. The V and J genes are TRBV7-2 and TRBJ2-2; tentative D call: TRBD2 (5 bases). Germline loops: CDR1 SGHTA, CDR2 FQGNSA. This CDR3 is built from 15 residues. V was cut by 5 bases and J by 0 bases, with 10 bases left in between. The CDR3 region is CASSRDSANTGELFF. CDR3 coding DNA: TGTGCCAGCAGCCGGGATTCCGCGAACACCGGGGAGCTGTTTTTT.